This T cell receptor (beta chain) derives from a study of blood T cell repertoires in COVID-19. Study at large: Sites in the United States, Italy and Spain provided acute and convalescent COVID-19 samples. Sources were T cells, B-cell-depleted T cells, or PBMCs; the material itself was cDNA or gDNA.

As regards this clone: The sample contains more than one DNA sequence encoding this CDR3.

Germline assignment: CDR1 SGDLS and CDR2 YYNGEE. Losses at the gene ends were 3 bases for V and 2 bases for J; bases not matched to a gene: 1. The CDR3 runs to 14 residues. Original processing methods: Scientists estimated how many nucleated cells there were by amplifying reference gene primers. The data were produced by immunoSEQ multiplex PCR, yet TCRdb's version contains in-frame clones alone and is incomplete. That table is the source of V, J and clone size, and D and trimming were worked out from the DNA. The data contain 45,000 to 65,000 clones, around nine tenths of them seen just once; the ten biggest clones take up 6.5% to 10%.

Material: peripheral blood. The chain carries TRBV9 and TRBJ2-2, with 7 bases fitting TRBD1. This TCR came from a man aged 45 to 65 with active COVID-19. In DNA form, the CDR3 reads TGTGCCAGCAGCGGGGACAGTAACACCGGGGAGCTGTTTTTT. Amino acids: CASSGDSNTGELFF.